Below, one TCR beta chain is given with its context. Its antigen is unknown. The donors were members of the validation cohort comprising over a hundred subjects, separate from the roughly 650-subject first cohort. Repertoires were generated with immunoSEQ multiplex PCR, while TCRdb's copy carries only in-frame clones and drops some. The sample has under 250,000 clones; about 81% are singletons. Trimming shortened V by 2 bases and J by 0 bases, and 14 bases separated the two germline ends. Per germline, CDR1 MGHRA and CDR2 YSYEKL. The CDR3 length is 17 residues. This specimen comes from a study of cytomegalovirus exposure and HLA in healthy donors. Study-wide results and caveats: Within the approximately 110 validation repertoires, first-cohort TCR clusters tended to co-occur, according to a later analysis.

This sequence originates from a woman in her 30s in good health and CMV-seronegative. J is TRBJ2-1 and V is TRBV4-1; D gene unclear. The sample comprised PBMCs. In nucleotides, the CDR3 is TGCGCCAGCAGCCAACTCCCGGCGGAAAGCTCCTACAATGAGCAGTTCTTC. As protein: CASSQLPAESSYNEQFF.